The 21 T cell receptor beta chains listed next were all sequenced from one sample in a study of human T cells and chemical hapten exposure. Documented time point: patch test 1, 2 weeks after DPC sensitization. Documented treatment: therapeutic diphenylcyclopropenone sensitization with weekly scalp DPC. Each CDR3 protein gets one entry after TCRdb re-called the RACE reads with MiXCR. In the table there are fewer than 500,000 distinct CDR3 sequences, more than 4.5% of which are singletons. The input for sequencing was whole blood, taken in connection with sensitization to the hapten diphenylcyclopropenone (DPC). These TCRs come from a woman in her forties or fifties with alopecia areata. Some clones in this sample may be carry-over from other donors' samples.

This chain links TRBV19 with TRBJ2-7, with 8 bases lining up with TRBD2. The CDR3 totals 13 residues. The V gene's germline CDR1 is LNHDA and CDR2 SQIVND (reference sequence). V shed 4 bases, J shed 6 bases, and the junction held 5 bases outside the gene matches. The CDR3 sequence is CASSSPAGVEQYF. CDR3 coding DNA: TGTGCCAGTAGTAGCCCAGCGGGAGTCGAGCAGTACTTC.

This clonotype was counted between two and nine times. V usage is TRBV12-5 and J usage is TRBJ1-6; the match to TRBD1 covers 9 bases. Trimming cost V 3 bases and J 10 bases; bases outside gene matches: 10. The CDR3 loop spans 16 amino acids. Germline V lookup: CDR1 LGHNT, CDR2 FRNRAP. This chain's CDR3 is CASGFKAGQGTSPLHF. The CDR3 bases are TGTGCTAGTGGTTTCAAGGCCGGACAGGGGACCTCACCCCTCCACTTT.

This clonotype has more than one count but fewer than ten. The chain uses TRBV3-1 and TRBJ2-3, with TRBD2 as a possible D gene (5 bases). Trimming cost V 5 bases and J 0 bases, with 12 bases left between them. The CDR3 runs 15 residues. Germline V lookup: CDR1 LGHDT, CDR2 YNNKEL (reference sequence). CDR3 in amino acids: CASSFLGLSTDTQYF. CDR3 coding DNA: TGTGCCAGCAGCTTCCTCGGACTGAGCACAGATACGCAGTATTTT.

The chain links TRBV7-2 to TRBJ1-1; D gene unclear. This CDR3 is 12 amino acids long. CDR1 SGHTA and CDR2 FQGNSA come from the germline V gene. The germline V and J ends were trimmed by 1 base and 7 bases, with 7 bases remaining between them. CDR3 protein: CASSLELGEAFF. As DNA, the CDR3 is TGTGCCAGCAGCTTAGAGCTAGGTGAAGCTTTCTTT.

This clonotype was counted at least ten times. The chain is built from TRBV29-1 and TRBJ2-7; D might be TRBD2 (7 bases). CDR1 and CDR2 (germline): SQVTM, ANQGSEA. The CDR3 length is 13 residues. Trimming stripped 5 bases from V and 6 bases from J, with 17 bases between. The CDR3 is CSVRRGPSSEQYF. The CDR3 bases are TGCAGCGTTCGGCGGGGGCCCTCATCCGAGCAGTACTTC.

This clonotype was picked up many times. The rearrangement uses TRBV27 and TRBJ1-2; 9 positions match TRBD1. V shed 6 bases, J shed 7 bases, and the junction held 9 bases outside the gene matches. The CDR3 length is 14 residues. CDR1 and CDR2 (germline): MNHEY, SMNVEV (reference sequence). CDR3 amino acids: CASRSPGTGFGYTF. CDR3 DNA: TGTGCCAGCAGAAGTCCCGGGACAGGGTTTGGCTACACCTTC.

This clonotype was observed many times. The J gene is TRBJ2-5, the V gene TRBV5-4, with D hard to call. The CDR3 loop spans 15 amino acids. The germline V and J ends were trimmed by 1 base and 2 bases, with 12 bases remaining between them. Germline V gives CDR1 SGHNT, CDR2 YYREEE (reference sequence). The CDR3: CASSLSLAQQETQYF. In DNA, the CDR3 is TGTGCCAGCAGCTTGTCTTTGGCACAGCAAGAGACCCAGTACTTC.

The chain couples TRBV27 to TRBJ1-5; D is perhaps TRBD1 (5 bases). Trimming took off 6 bases at V and 9 bases at J, with 18 bases between the two ends. From germline, CDR1 is MNHEY and CDR2 SMNVEV (reference sequence). The CDR3 consists of 14 residues. The CDR3 loop reads CASSPNLAGVPQHF. The CDR3 DNA is TGTGCCAGCAGCCCAAACCTGGCGGGGGTGCCCCAGCATTTT.

The V call is TRBV12-3 or TRBV12-4, the J call TRBJ1-5; 10 nucleotides match TRBD1. The trim removed 7 bases at V and 7 bases at J, leaving 7 bases unmatched. The CDR3 runs to 14 residues. The CDR3 DNA reads as TGTGCCAGCACCGCCGGGACAGGGGTCCAGCCCCAGCATTTT. Residues: CASTAGTGVQPQHF.

In its sample, this clonotype was seen a few times. The chain employs TRBV28 and TRBJ2-7, with D possibly TRBD1 on 5 matching bases. Deletions cut 4 bases from V and 2 bases from J, with 9 bases between. The germline gives CDR1 MDHEN, CDR2 SYDVKM. The CDR3 sequence is 13 residues long. The CDR3 DNA follows: TGTGCCAGCAGTTACGGCAGGGCCTACGAGCAGTACTTC. Translated: CASSYGRAYEQYF.

The chain couples TRBV3-1 to TRBJ1-1; 9 bases align to TRBD1. This CDR3 is 15 amino acids long. Germline-derived CDR1 and CDR2 are LGHDT and YNNKEL (reference sequence). Trimming removed 5 bases from V and 7 bases from J; junction bases left unmatched: 11. The CDR3 spells CASSSIGQGPLEAFF. For the CDR3, the DNA is TGTGCCAGCAGCTCGATAGGACAGGGGCCCCTTGAAGCTTTCTTT.

This clonotype was recorded at least ten times. V is TRBV25-1 and J is TRBJ2-7; D gene unclear. From germline, CDR1 is MGHDK and CDR2 SYGVNS. V shed 5 bases and J shed 0 bases, with 11 bases lying between them. This CDR3 has 14 amino acids. Written as DNA, the CDR3 is TGTGCCAGCAGTAAGGGATATTACTCCTACGAGCAGTACTTC. Encoded protein: CASSKGYYSYEQYF.

This chain connects TRBV12-3 or TRBV12-4 to TRBJ2-1; D is perhaps TRBD1 or TRBD2 (6 bases each). Trimming stripped 4 bases from V and 9 bases from J, with 19 bases between. The CDR3 sequence is 15 residues long. The CDR3 is CASSSPGGARSEQFF. The CDR3 DNA follows: TGTGCCAGCAGTTCTCCCGGGGGCGCTCGGAGTGAGCAGTTCTTC.

This clonotype has ten or more counts. The chain employs TRBV12-3 or TRBV12-4 and TRBJ2-7; 8 bases line up with TRBD1. V lost 6 bases, J lost 11 bases, and 9 bases stayed unmatched. This CDR3 has 12 amino acids. CDR3 DNA: TGTGCCAGCAGAGCCCAGGGGGCCAGGGAGTACTTC. Translated, it gives CASRAQGAREYF.

There are many counts of this clonotype. This chain joins TRBV20-1 and TRBJ2-3, with D tentatively TRBD1 (6 bases). Trimming shortened V by 5 bases and J by 0 bases, and 12 bases separated the two germline ends. The germline V gene has CDR1 DFQATT and CDR2 SNEGSKA (reference sequence). The CDR3 length is 14 residues. Written as DNA, the CDR3 is TGCAGTGCTCCTCCGGGACAAAGCACAGATACGCAGTATTTT. Amino acids: CSAPPGQSTDTQYF.

Remarks on this clonotype: A much larger clone is a single base away; this may be a read error. CDR3: CASSFRCGTEAFF. The CDR3 DNA reads as TGTGCCAGCAGTTTTAGGTGTGGGACTGAAGCTTTCTTT. The chain joins TRBV12-3 or TRBV12-4 to TRBJ1-1; no clear D gene. The germline V and J ends were trimmed by 3 bases and 5 bases, with 10 bases remaining between them. The CDR3 is 13 amino acids.

Ten or more counts support this clonotype. The chain uses TRBV29-1 and TRBJ2-7, with D unresolved. The CDR3 runs 13 residues. The V gene lost 3 bases and the J gene lost 0 bases, with 9 bases spanning the gap. The germline CDR1 and CDR2 sequences are SQVTM and ANQGSEA. CDR3 nucleotide sequence: TGCAGCGTTGATATGGGTAGCTCCTACGAGCAGTACTTC. This encodes CSVDMGSSYEQYF.

This clonotype was seen a handful of times. V and J are TRBV6-2 or TRBV6-3 and TRBJ2-7; D might be TRBD2 (6 bases). Germline V lookup: CDR1 MNHEY, CDR2 SVGEGT. V lost 5 bases, J lost 9 bases, and 23 bases lay in between. This CDR3 contains 15 residues. CDR3: CASSHPLAIAPVQYF. DNA for the CDR3: TGTGCCAGCAGTCACCCTCTAGCGATCGCCCCAGTGCAGTACTTC.

This clonotype was detected many times. V usage is TRBV5-1 and J usage is TRBJ2-6; D uncertain. Trimming stripped 4 bases from V and 0 bases from J, with 17 bases between. Germline loops: CDR1 SGHRS, CDR2 YFSETQ. This CDR3 has 18 residues. CDR3 nucleotides: TGCGCCAGCAGCCCCCGACTCTCGACGCACTCTGGGGCCAACGTCCTGACTTTC. It is translated as CASSPRLSTHSGANVLTF. Looking up the rest from reference TRBV5-1 and TRBJ2-6 gives the full variable domain: KAGVTQTPRYLIKTRGQQVTLSCSPISGHRSVSWYQQTPGQGLQFLFEYFSETQRNKGNFPGRFSGRQFSNSRSEMNVSTLELGDSALYLCASSPRLSTHSGANVLTFGAGSRLTVL.

This clonotype was seen a handful of times. This chain uses TRBV12-3 or TRBV12-4 with TRBJ2-6; unclear D gene. Trimming removed 3 bases from V and 8 bases from J, with 2 bases in between. The CDR3 has 11 amino acids. The CDR3 sequence: CASSFSNVLTF. For the CDR3, the DNA is TGTGCCAGCAGTTTTTCCAACGTCCTGACTTTC.

This chain joins TRBV27 and TRBJ2-1, with TRBD1 matching over 7 bases. Looked up from germline, CDR1 is MNHEY and CDR2 is SMNVEV (reference sequence). The CDR3 is 15 residues long. The V and J ends lost 3 bases and 4 bases, in that order; junction bases with no gene match: 6. The CDR3 here is CASSFVPGQYNEQFF. The CDR3 DNA is TGTGCCAGCAGTTTCGTCCCGGGACAGTACAATGAGCAGTTCTTC.